Following are 3 T cell receptor beta chains from one sample sequenced in a study of cytomegalovirus exposure and HLA in healthy donors. The PCR used 60 Vbeta and 13 Jbeta primers. Sequenced by immunoSEQ multiplex PCR; TCRdb stores in-frame clones only, minus some. In the table there are some 190,000 clones, over 80% of which are singletons. The material sequenced was PBMCs. These receptors were obtained from a boy under 10 years old in good health and CMV-seronegative.

The rearrangement links TRBV7-9 to TRBJ2-7; D not resolved. The V end lost 2 bases, the J end lost 5 bases, and 7 bases lay between the germline ends. Per germline, CDR1 SEHNR and CDR2 FQNEAQ (reference sequence). The CDR3 runs to 12 residues. The CDR3 spells CASSLLVHEQYF. Written as DNA, the CDR3 is TGTGCCAGCAGCTTATTAGTCCACGAGCAGTACTTC.

This clone was picked up one time. The chain couples TRBV30 to TRBJ1-1; D is ambiguous. Germline assignment: CDR1 GTSNPN and CDR2 SVGIG (reference sequence). The germline V and J ends were trimmed by 0 bases and 10 bases, with 12 bases remaining between them. This CDR3 spans 12 amino acids. The CDR3 nucleotides are TGTGCCTGGAGTGTAATGGGCAACGTAGCTTTCTTT. Residues: CAWSVMGNVAFF.

The sample holds one count of this clone. The J gene is TRBJ1-4, the V gene TRBV15; no clear D gene. The CDR3 has 13 residues. Trimming removed 3 bases from V and 5 bases from J, with 7 bases in between. Germline values: CDR1 LNHNV, CDR2 YYDKDF (reference sequence). The CDR3 sequence is CATSSSGNEKLFF. The CDR3 bases are TGTGCCACCAGCAGCTCCGGGAATGAAAAACTGTTTTTT. Full variable domain (outside the CDR3, taken from reference TRBV15 and TRBJ1-4): DAMVIQNPRYQVTQFGKPVTLSCSQTLNHNVMYWYQQKSSQAPKLLFHYYDKDFNNEADTPDNFQSRRPNTSFCFLDIRSPGLGDTAMYLCATSSSGNEKLFFGSGTQLSVL.